The 6 T cell receptor beta chains below all came from one sample that was sequenced in a study of blood T cells in healthy people across ages (dated by TCRdb to about 2015). The library was prepared using 5' RACE. The instrument was an Illumina HiSeq 2500. The second PCR ran for roughly 7 to 11 cycles and used a J-beta primer mix along with a sample-barcoded 5' primer. The public sequencing data were trimmed at Q25 with fastp and processed into clonotypes with MiXCR by TCRdb, which kept only in-frame beta chains. Entries are consolidated by CDR3 protein sequence, retaining the most common genes and DNA. For this sample the table gives roughly 720,000 distinct CDR3 sequences, of which about 53% were detected only once. The ten most abundant clones make up about 42% of the sample. Material: blood. These receptors were collected from a man at least 80 years old in good health.

The chain couples TRBV20-1 to TRBJ1-2; perhaps TRBD1 as D (6 bases). Trimming took 6 bases from V and 8 from J, leaving 13 bases between them. In germline, CDR1 is DFQATT, CDR2 SNEGSKA (reference sequence). The CDR3 has 11 amino acids. The CDR3 DNA follows: TGCAGTGCGCCAACAGGGTGGGGCTACACCTTC. Translated, it gives CSAPTGWGYTF.

The chain is built from TRBV4-1 and TRBJ2-1; no clear D. CDR1 and CDR2 from the germline V gene are MGHRA and YSYEKL. The CDR3 contains 15 residues. V lost 1 base, J lost 1 base, and 8 bases lay in between. CDR3 loop: CASSQGWGSYNEQFF. In DNA form, the CDR3 reads TGCGCCAGCAGCCAAGGCTGGGGTTCCTACAATGAGCAGTTCTTC.

The gene calls are TRBV3-1 and TRBJ1-5; TRBD1 might be the D (5 bases). The CDR3 runs 15 residues. Between the trimmed V and J ends, which lost 0 bases and 8 bases, there was a span of 14 bases. Per the germline V gene, CDR1 is LGHDT and CDR2 is YNNKEL (reference sequence). DNA for the CDR3: TGTGCCAGCAGCCAAGATAGGGGAGAGGTTAAGCCCCAGCATTTT. It encodes CASSQDRGEVKPQHF.

The chain has TRBV7-6 and TRBJ2-7; 8 bases line up with TRBD2. CDR1 is SGHVS and CDR2 is FNYEAQ in the germline V gene. CDR3 length equals 15 residues. With V trimmed by 5 bases and J by 5 bases, 11 bases remained unmatched. The CDR3 is CASSLRGSGIDEQYF. In DNA form, the CDR3 reads TGTGCCAGCAGCCTTCGGGGTAGCGGGATAGACGAGCAGTACTTC.

This sequence joins TRBV4-2 and TRBJ1-4; the D is unclear. The CDR3 has 15 residues. V lost 1 base to trimming and J lost 3 bases, with 9 bases between them. CDR1 and CDR2 (germline): LGHNA, YNFKEQ. CDR3: CASSQAFNSNEKLFF. The CDR3 nucleotides are TGTGCCAGCAGCCAAGCGTTCAATTCTAATGAAAAACTGTTTTTT.

The J gene is TRBJ2-7, the V gene TRBV5-1; 8 bases agree with TRBD2. V lost 2 bases and J lost 6; bases outside the gene matches: 7. CDR3 length: 14 residues. The V gene's germline CDR1 is SGHRS and CDR2 YFSETQ. The CDR3 here is CASSFRAGVPEQYF. CDR3 DNA sequence: TGCGCCAGCAGCTTCCGAGCGGGAGTACCCGAGCAGTACTTC.